The 22 T cell receptor beta chains below were found in one sample sequenced in a study of cytomegalovirus exposure and HLA in healthy donors. Using immunoSEQ multiplex PCR, the repertoire was profiled, and TCRdb retains in-frame clones only, with some absent. The sample has 200,000 to 250,000 clones; approximately 80% are singletons. Sequenced input: PBMCs. The receptors originated from a woman aged 25 to 39 in good health and CMV-seropositive.

This sequence joins TRBV7-8 and TRBJ2-2; the match to TRBD1 covers 7 bases. Germline loops: CDR1 SGHVS, CDR2 FQNEAQ. V shed 5 bases and J 8 bases; nucleotides not matched to a gene: 5. The CDR3 is made up of 13 amino acids. As DNA, the CDR3 is TGTGCCAGCAGCCCGCAGGGGGATGGGGAGCTGTTTTTT. Amino acids: CASSPQGDGELFF.

DNA of the CDR3: TGCGCCAGCAGTCCAGGAAACTCCTACGAGCAGTACTTC. Its translation is CASSPGNSYEQYF. The chain uses TRBV10-1 and TRBJ2-7; no clear D. The CDR3 is made up of 13 amino acids. Germline-derived CDR1 and CDR2 are WNHNN and SYGVQD (reference sequence). Trimming took 5 bases from V and 0 from J, leaving 8 bases between them.

The chain is built from TRBV13 and TRBJ2-7, with 7 bases fitting TRBD2. CDR1 and CDR2 (germline): PRHDT, FYEKMQ (reference sequence). V was clipped by 5 bases and J by 2 bases; unmatched bases: 9. CDR3 length: 15 residues. The CDR3 protein is CASSKPNGGTYEQYF. In nucleotides, the CDR3 is TGTGCCAGCAGCAAACCTAACGGGGGGACCTACGAGCAGTACTTC. Full variable domain (remainder filled in from reference TRBV13 and TRBJ2-7): AAGVIQSPRHLIKEKRETATLKCYPIPRHDTVYWYQQGPGQDPQFLISFYEKMQSDKGSIPDRFSAQQFSDYHSELNMSSLELGDSALYFCASSKPNGGTYEQYFGPGTRLTVT.

The chain couples TRBV11-2 to TRBJ1-5; D might be TRBD1 (5 bases). Germline CDR1 and CDR2: SGHAT and FQNNGV. There are 16 residues in the CDR3. The V end lost 1 base, the J end lost 6 bases, and 16 bases lay between the germline ends. The CDR3 loop is CASSLGGPGGVQPQHF. The CDR3 DNA sequence: TGTGCCAGCAGCTTAGGAGGACCGGGGGGAGTTCAGCCCCAGCATTTT. Using reference TRBV11-2 and TRBJ1-5 for the parts outside the CDR3, the full variable domain is EAGVAQSPRYKIIEKRQSVAFWCNPISGHATLYWYQQILGQGPKLLIQFQNNGVVDDSQLPKDRFSAERLKGVDSTLKIQPAKLEDSAVYLCASSLGGPGGVQPQHFGDGTRLSIL.

This chain joins TRBV7-3 and TRBJ2-7, with 8 bases that match TRBD2. Trimming removed 2 bases from V and 6 bases from J; junction bases left unmatched: 6. The germline V gene has CDR1 SGHTA and CDR2 FQGTGA. This CDR3 comprises 14 residues. CDR3 residues: CASSLRGGTSEQYF. As DNA, the CDR3 is TGTGCCAGCAGCTTACGGGGCGGGACTAGCGAGCAGTACTTC.

J is TRBJ2-1 and V is TRBV6-5; D ambiguous. The CDR3 is 16 residues long. V lost 4 bases and J 6 bases, leaving 19 bases between the germline ends. CDR1 and CDR2 from the germline V gene are MNHEY and SVGAGI. Here the CDR3 reads CASSSTVGSHPNEQFF. CDR3 bases: TGTGCCAGCAGTTCCACTGTGGGGTCCCATCCCAATGAGCAGTTCTTC.

The chain links TRBV29-1 to TRBJ1-2; TRBD1 agrees at 7 bases. Germline loops: CDR1 SQVTM, CDR2 ANQGSEA. The J segment lost 4 bases and the V segment lost 5 bases, leaving 4 bases of the junction unmatched. The CDR3 has 12 amino acids. CDR3 sequence (DNA): TGCAGCGTTAAGGACAGGAGCTATGGCTACACCTTC. It yields the protein CSVKDRSYGYTF.

V and J are TRBV7-8 and TRBJ2-1, with TRBD2 matching 11 bases. This CDR3 spans 16 amino acids. Germline V gene data show CDR1 as SGHVS and CDR2 as FQNEAQ. V was clipped by 5 bases and J by 2 bases; unmatched bases: 5. For the CDR3, the DNA is TGTGCCAGCAGCCCCTCGGGACTAGCGGCCTACAATGAGCAGTTCTTC. As protein: CASSPSGLAAYNEQFF.

This chain uses TRBV6-1 with TRBJ2-5, with D possibly being TRBD1 (6 bases). The germline V gene encodes CDR1 MNHNS and CDR2 SASEGT. With 7 bases removed from V and 3 bases from J, the gap between germline ends came to 12 bases. This CDR3 region has 13 residues. Here the CDR3 reads CASTRRTEETQYF. The DNA for the CDR3 is TGTGCCAGCACGAGGAGGACAGAAGAGACCCAGTACTTC.

There are a few counts of this clone. The chain carries TRBV7-2 and TRBJ2-7; 9 positions agree with TRBD1. This CDR3 contains 14 residues. Germline-derived CDR1 and CDR2 are SGHTA and FQGNSA. J lost 2 bases, V lost 7 bases, and 6 bases had no gene match. As DNA, the CDR3 is TGTGCCAGCACCATAGGACAGGGGACCTACGAGCAGTACTTC. Its translation is CASTIGQGTYEQYF.

J is TRBJ2-1 and V is TRBV9; tentatively, D is TRBD2 (5 bases). CDR3 length equals 17 residues. Trimming pared 0 bases from V and 1 base from J, leaving 14 bases between. CDR1 is SGDLS, CDR2 YYNGEE, per germline. The DNA of the CDR3 is TGTGCCAGCAGCGTAGGGGGTGGGCGGGTATCCTACAATGAGCAGTTCTTC. Translating it yields CASSVGGGRVSYNEQFF.

The V and J genes are TRBV9 and TRBJ1-1, with 8 bases that match TRBD1. Germline-derived CDR1 and CDR2 are SGDLS and YYNGEE. The V and J ends lost 4 bases and 4 bases, in that order; junction bases with no gene match: 6. The CDR3 is 14 residues long. CDR3 region: CASSSGQGGTEAFF. The CDR3 nucleotides read TGTGCCAGCAGCTCCGGACAGGGAGGCACTGAAGCTTTCTTT.

This chain connects TRBV19 to TRBJ2-5; 9 nucleotides agree with TRBD2. CDR1 is LNHDA and CDR2 is SQIVND in the germline V gene (reference sequence). J gave up 0 bases and V 4 bases, and 6 bases lay outside the gene matches. CDR3 size: 16 residues. In nucleotides, the CDR3 is TGTGCCAGTAGTACCCGCCGACTAGCGGACCAAGAGACCCAGTACTTC. Protein sequence: CASSTRRLADQETQYF.

V is TRBV2 and J is TRBJ1-1; unclear D gene. The V and J ends lost 4 bases and 0 bases respectively, with 6 bases between them. CDR1 is SNHLY and CDR2 is FYNNEI in the germline V gene. The CDR3 has 13 residues. DNA of the CDR3: TGTGCCAGCAGTGTATTGTTGAACACTGAAGCTTTCTTT. Its protein is CASSVLLNTEAFF.

The rearrangement joins TRBV7-9 to TRBJ2-7; D call uncertain. The CDR3 length is 12 residues. The germline V gene has CDR1 SEHNR and CDR2 FQNEAQ (reference sequence). V was shortened by 1 base and J by 5 bases, with 6 bases between the two germline ends. CDR3 in amino acids: CASSLEPHEQYF. CDR3 nucleotides: TGTGCCAGCAGCTTAGAGCCCCACGAGCAGTACTTC.

This clone has only a few counts. The chain carries TRBV30 and TRBJ2-7; D might be TRBD2 (6 bases). There are 14 residues in the CDR3. CDR1 is GTSNPN and CDR2 is SVGIG in the germline V gene (reference sequence). V was shortened by 6 bases and J by 7 bases, with 22 bases between the two germline ends. As DNA, the CDR3 is TGTGCCTGCTACTCCCGCGGGATTATGGCTGAGCAGTACTTC. Translating gives CACYSRGIMAEQYF.

The chain combines TRBV9 with TRBJ2-7; the D is unclear. Germline-derived CDR1 and CDR2 are SGDLS and YYNGEE. V lost 4 bases and J lost 6, with 11 bases in between. The CDR3 loop spans 12 amino acids. CDR3 DNA sequence: TGTGCCAGCAGCCCTGATGATGGCGAGCAGTACTTC. This gives the protein CASSPDDGEQYF.

The rearrangement uses TRBV28 and TRBJ1-2; TRBD1 is a possible D gene (6 bases). V was trimmed by 2 bases and J by 0 bases, leaving 16 bases between them. The CDR3 is made up of 17 amino acids. Germline CDR1 reads MDHEN; CDR2 reads SYDVKM. CDR3 residues: CASSLRGRGDTNYGYTF. The CDR3 nucleotides are TGTGCCAGCAGTTTACGAGGGAGGGGGGACACTAACTATGGCTACACCTTC.

This clone occurred once. This sequence joins TRBV5-1 and TRBJ1-1; no reliable D call. Trimming shortened V by 0 bases and J by 4 bases, and 10 bases separated the two germline ends. The CDR3 length is 14 residues. Per germline, CDR1 SGHRS and CDR2 YFSETQ. CDR3 loop: CASSLESTSTEAFF. The DNA for the CDR3 is TGCGCCAGCAGCTTGGAGTCAACGAGCACTGAAGCTTTCTTT.

The chain couples TRBV5-1 to TRBJ2-7; 9 bases fit TRBD1. Germline lookup yields CDR1 SGHRS and CDR2 YFSETQ. Trimming at V came to 0 bases and at J to 2 bases, leaving 6 bases not matched to a gene. CDR3 length equals 16 residues. The DNA for the CDR3 is TGCGCCAGCAGCTTGGGGGACAGGGAGTTCCCCTACGAGCAGTACTTC. This sequence encodes CASSLGDREFPYEQYF.

This chain links TRBV25-1 with TRBJ2-5; weak D call: TRBD1 (5 bases). Trimming took off 0 bases at V and 3 bases at J, with 5 bases between the two ends. This CDR3 is built from 13 residues. Germline lookup yields CDR1 MGHDK and CDR2 SYGVNS. The CDR3 here is CASSEYREETQYF. The CDR3 region has the DNA TGTGCCAGCAGTGAATACAGGGAAGAGACCCAGTACTTC.

This chain joins TRBV4-3 and TRBJ2-2; D is undetermined. This CDR3 comprises 14 residues. Trimming removed 0 bases from V and 4 bases from J, with 6 bases in between. Germline assignment: CDR1 LGHNA and CDR2 YSLEER. CDR3 nucleotides: TGCGCCAGCAGCCAAGATTATTTCACCGGGGAGCTGTTTTTT. Residues: CASSQDYFTGELFF.